This T cell receptor beta chain is drawn from a study of CD8 T cell repertoires and HIV-1 epitope variants. About the study: Controls included no peptide, Ebola AY9 epitope, and a CMV, EBV, flu pool. Epitopes were three Gag families plus Nef HW9 and YT9. Equal numbers of autologous T cell-negative cells presented antigen to enriched T cells. The baseline condition was 1M T cells left uncultured.

The repertoire was sequenced with immunoSEQ multiplex PCR; TCRdb's copy has only in-frame clones and lacks some. The sample lists about 5,800 clones, about 68% occurring once. With regard to this clone: Its matching antigen is unknown.

Germline V gene sequence: CDR1 SGHRS, CDR2 YFSETQ. Trimming removed 0 bases from V and 8 bases from J; junction bases left unmatched: 7. CDR3 length: 14 residues. The sequencing input was cultured CD8+ T cells derived from PBMCs. The chain couples TRBV5-1 to TRBJ1-2, with 7 positions matching TRBD1. The receptor comes from a male donor with HIV. This chain's CDR3 is CASSLATGAEGYTF. CDR3 nucleotide sequence: TGCGCCAGCAGCTTGGCAACAGGGGCGGAAGGCTACACCTTC.